This entry is about one T cell receptor beta chain. The entry originates in a study of blood T cells in healthy people across ages. This CDR3 is 13 amino acids long. Germline assignment: CDR1 LGHNA and CDR2 YSLEER. Trimming shortened V by 4 bases and J by 1 base, and 4 bases separated the two germline ends. Primed by a sample-barcoded 5' primer and a J-beta primer mix, a second PCR proceeded for about 6 to 11 cycles. Tagging of each cDNA molecule was performed by a template-switch adaptor with 12 random nucleotides. Each CDR3 protein is one row after TCRdb ran MiXCR on the 5' RACE reads. Seen here are 650,000 to 800,000 distinct CDR3 sequences, 45% to 60% observed once, and the top ten hold approximately 15%.

The sample was blood. This chain joins TRBV4-3 and TRBJ2-2; D ambiguous. The sequence derives from a woman older than 75 in good health. Here the CDR3 reads CASSRENTGELFF. CDR3 bases: TGCGCCAGCAGCCGAGAGAACACCGGGGAGCTGTTTTTT.